The T cell receptor beta chain under discussion was sequenced for a study of T cell clonality in common variable immunodeficiency. Study-level results: Reportedly, TCR beta sequences from common variable immunodeficiency showed fewer deletions and N-nucleotide insertions.

Profiling relied on immunoSEQ multiplex PCR, and the TCRdb table lists in-frame clones only, not all of them. The record shows about 28,000 clones for this sample, with no singletons present. This clone has a count of ten or more. Antigen: not known. The CDR3 is cut off 3 residues early in the read; its end comes from the germline J gene. J was trimmed by 7 bases and V by 3 bases; bases with no gene match: 6. CDR1 is LNHDA and CDR2 is SQIVND in the germline V gene (reference sequence). CDR3 length: 15 amino acids. V usage is TRBV19 and J usage is TRBJ2-1; 10 positions agree with TRBD2. Sequenced input: peripheral blood mononuclear cells. The TCR sequence derives from a human donor with common variable immunodeficiency. The sequenced part of the CDR3 DNA is TGTGCCAGTAGTATTCTAGCGGGAGATAAGAATGAG. It yields the protein CASSILAGDKNE. In full, the CDR3 is CASSILAGDKNEQFF. Full variable domain (outside the CDR3, taken from reference TRBV19 and TRBJ2-1): DGGITQSPKYLFRKEGQNVTLSCEQNLNHDAMYWYRQDPGQGLRLIYYSQIVNDFQKGDIAEGYSVSREKKESFPLTVTSAQKNPTAFYLCASSILAGDKNEQFFGPGTRLTVL.